Listed below are T cell receptor beta chains from one sample, sequenced in a study of cytomegalovirus exposure and HLA in healthy donors. Sequenced by immunoSEQ multiplex PCR; TCRdb stores in-frame clones only, minus some. The sample has 50,000 to 75,000 clones, 65% to 90% seen once. Sequencing was done on a sample of PBMCs. The receptors originated from a human donor in good health. The CDR3 runs from the conserved cysteine through the conserved F or W. The order of the fields is D gene, J gene, V gene, CDR3 protein. A D gene is named only where the DNA matches it firmly.

TRBD2 | TRBJ2-1 | TRBV7-2 | CASSFRTSGSLDNEQFF
. | TRBJ1-5 | TRBV7-9 | CASSYEGQPQHF
TRBD1 | TRBJ2-1 | TRBV6-5 | CASSLRDSPWNEQFF
. | TRBJ2-7 | TRBV7-6 | CASSSPGNYEQYF
TRBD1 | TRBJ1-5 | TRBV16 | CASFERGQLSNQPQHF
TRBD1 | TRBJ1-2 | TRBV4-3 | CASSQGQDYGYTF
TRBD1 | TRBJ1-5 | TRBV27 | CASSFNRGSNQPQHF
TRBD2 | TRBJ2-5 | TRBV5-8 | CASSFFAGTSGKETQYF
. | TRBJ2-3 | TRBV6-4 | CASSDGGHTDTQYF
TRBD1 | TRBJ1-4 | TRBV30 | CAWSPGGKKLFF
. | . | TRBV7-8 | CASSLPPVYEQYF
. | . | TRBV7-6 | CASSLKQGYEQYF
TRBD1 | TRBJ1-1 | TRBV7-3 | CASSPTPQGKTEAFF
TRBD2 | TRBJ2-7 | TRBV2 | CASSEWGLAERYEQYF
TRBD1 | TRBJ2-7 | TRBV4-2 | CASSRTGPYEQYF
. | TRBJ2-1 | TRBV19 | CASSIVGANNEQFF
TRBD1 | TRBJ1-2 | TRBV11-2 | CASSLVRGNGYTF
. | TRBJ1-1 | TRBV10-2 | CASSDGAGMNTEAFF
. | TRBJ2-1 | TRBV6-5 | CASSYGQYNEQFF
TRBD1 | TRBJ2-6 | TRBV19 | CASRRDRAGANVLTF
. | TRBJ1-5 | TRBV28 | CASSRDPGRLDQPQHF
. | TRBJ1-1 | TRBV25-1 | CASSGTGTLAEAFF
TRBD2 | TRBJ2-7 | TRBV4-3 | CASSQDTAGVALEQYF
. | TRBJ1-5 | TRBV28 | CASSSLESGLSNQPQHF
. | TRBJ1-1 | TRBV25-1 | CASSPTVNTEAFF
. | TRBJ1-6 | TRBV30 | CAWRQSNSPLHF
TRBD1 | TRBJ2-7 | TRBV27 | CASSWTGDSYEQYF
. | TRBJ1-2 | TRBV6-5 | CASSYYSGWYGYTF
. | TRBJ1-1 | TRBV7-3 | CASSPVVDTEAFF
. | TRBJ2-7 | TRBV5-4 | CASSLAPGTYEQYF
TRBD2 | TRBJ2-3 | TRBV18 | CASSRSGGPGADTQYF
. | TRBJ2-1 | TRBV5-6 | CASSFREDYYNEQFF
TRBD1 | TRBJ2-3 | TRBV5-1 | CASSPGQGTDTQYF
. | TRBJ2-3 | TRBV10-1 | CASSDPSDTQYF
TRBD2 | TRBJ2-1 | TRBV14 | CASSLRSSGLYNEQFF
. | TRBJ1-3 | TRBV9 | CASSVGGVENTIYF
. | TRBJ2-3 | TRBV4-2 | CASSQGEASTDTQYF
TRBD2 | TRBJ2-5 | TRBV13 | CASSPAGRGGRETQYF
. | TRBJ2-6 | TRBV11-2 | CASRIRGSGANVLTF
. | TRBJ1-6 | TRBV2 | CASTGQGFNSPLHF
TRBD2 | TRBJ2-1 | TRBV6-4 | CASSVTSGSPNEQFF
TRBD2 | TRBJ2-3 | TRBV29-1 | CSVVGLAGGDTQYF
. | TRBJ2-5 | TRBV4-3 | CASSHRPGETGKETQYF
. | TRBJ2-2 | TRBV18 | CASSPGGQTGELFF
TRBD2 | TRBJ2-7 | TRBV30 | CAWSEGLAGYFGSSYEQYF
. | TRBJ2-3 | TRBV25-1 | CASSTTRELTDTQYF
TRBD2 | TRBJ2-1 | TRBV18 | CASSPRRTAGALLNEQFF
. | TRBJ2-6 | TRBV4-3 | CASSHSSGANVLTF
. | TRBJ1-2 | TRBV11-2 | CASSLDVARVGYGYTF
. | TRBJ1-4 | TRBV27 | CASRITGTATNEKLFF
. | TRBJ2-1 | TRBV4-2 | CASSQDSSSSYNEQFF
TRBD2 | TRBJ2-3 | TRBV5-1 | CASSPLTSISPDTQYF
TRBD2 | TRBJ2-3 | TRBV4-3 | CASSRAGTSGPDTQYF
. | TRBJ2-2 | TRBV25-1 | CASSESRDTGELFF
TRBD2 | TRBJ2-7 | TRBV5-1 | CASSLGSGGITYEQYF
TRBD2 | TRBJ2-2 | TRBV7-2 | CASSPARTSWSGELFF
TRBD1 | TRBJ1-4 | TRBV19 | CASSLRDRVGEKLFF
. | TRBJ1-1 | TRBV6-5 | CASSGKGTIEAFF
TRBD2 | TRBJ2-1 | TRBV18 | CASSRGLAGNNEQFF